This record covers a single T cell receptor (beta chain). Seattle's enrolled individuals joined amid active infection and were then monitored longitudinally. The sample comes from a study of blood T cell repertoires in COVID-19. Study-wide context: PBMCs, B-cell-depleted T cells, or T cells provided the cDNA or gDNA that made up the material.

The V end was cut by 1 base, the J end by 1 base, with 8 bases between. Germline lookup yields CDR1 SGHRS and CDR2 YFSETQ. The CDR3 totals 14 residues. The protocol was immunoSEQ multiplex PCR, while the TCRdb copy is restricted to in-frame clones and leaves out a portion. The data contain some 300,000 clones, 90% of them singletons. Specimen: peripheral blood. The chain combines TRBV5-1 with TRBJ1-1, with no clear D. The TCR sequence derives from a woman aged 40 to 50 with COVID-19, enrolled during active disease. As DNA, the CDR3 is TGCGCCAGCAGCTTGAACCAGGAGAACACTGAAGCTTTCTTT. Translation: CASSLNQENTEAFF.